This entry features one T cell receptor (beta chain) sequence. The antigen remains undetermined. The TCR beta cDNA came from 5'RACE template switching with UMIs. TCRdb re-called the 5' RACE reads and shows each CDR3 protein once, DNA omitted. The sample holds hundreds of thousands of distinct CDR3 sequences. This record comes from a study of T cells expressing NK-cell markers. Study background: The study drew TCR beta repertoires from sorted CD3+CD56+NKG2C+, CD3+CD56+NKG2C- and CD3+CD56-NKG2C+ T cells.

This CDR3 contains 18 residues. The germline CDR1 and CDR2 sequences are LGHNA and YSLEER. Overall study findings and caveats: The CD3+CD56-NKG2C+ fraction of several donors was also led by these clonotypes.

This clonotype was sampled from a woman between 18 and 70 years old in good health. Sequenced material: blood T cells: a sorted CD56 or NKG2C T cell subset, CD4+ or CD8+ T cells, or bulk PBMC T cells (not recorded which). The chain combines TRBV4-3 with TRBJ2-2; TCRdb's D call, TRBD1, is unchecked because there is no DNA. The CDR3: CASSPGARLSGGTGELFF.